The present T cell receptor beta chain was sequenced within a study of T cell responses to AZD1222 COVID-19 vaccine. Sequencing was performed with immunoSEQ multiplex PCR; in TCRdb, only in-frame clones are kept and a portion is missing. Of some 96,000 clones in the sample, approximately 87% were seen once. Germline V gene data show CDR1 as SGHRS and CDR2 as YFSETQ. V shed 0 bases and J shed 7 bases, with 14 bases lying between them. This CDR3 region has 15 residues. A few counts support this clone. The chain is built from TRBV5-1 and TRBJ1-5, with a weak D call TRBD1 (5 bases). This TCR was recovered from an adult in good health. The sequences come from peripheral blood, collected on day 0 of AZD1222 vaccination. The CDR3 coding sequence is TGCGCCAGCAGCTTGGATGGTCAGGGTTCGCAGCCCCAGCATTTT. Translated: CASSLDGQGSQPQHF.